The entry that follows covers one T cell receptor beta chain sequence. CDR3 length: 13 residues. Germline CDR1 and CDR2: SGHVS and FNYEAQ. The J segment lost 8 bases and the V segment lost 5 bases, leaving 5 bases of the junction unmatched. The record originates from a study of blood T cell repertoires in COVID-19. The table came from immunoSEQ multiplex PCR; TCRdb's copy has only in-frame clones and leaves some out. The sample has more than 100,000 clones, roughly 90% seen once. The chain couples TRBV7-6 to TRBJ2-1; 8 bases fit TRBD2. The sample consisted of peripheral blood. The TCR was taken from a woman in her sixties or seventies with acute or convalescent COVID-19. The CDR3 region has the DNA TGTGCCAGCAGCGCGAGCGGGGGCTATGAGCAGTTCTTC. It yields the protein CASSASGGYEQFF. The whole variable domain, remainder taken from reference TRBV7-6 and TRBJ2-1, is GAGVSQSPRYKVTKRGQDVALRCDPISGHVSLYWYRQALGQGPEFLTYFNYEAQQDKSGLPNDRFSAERPEGSISTLTIQRTEQRDSAMYRCASSASGGYEQFFGPGTRLTVL.